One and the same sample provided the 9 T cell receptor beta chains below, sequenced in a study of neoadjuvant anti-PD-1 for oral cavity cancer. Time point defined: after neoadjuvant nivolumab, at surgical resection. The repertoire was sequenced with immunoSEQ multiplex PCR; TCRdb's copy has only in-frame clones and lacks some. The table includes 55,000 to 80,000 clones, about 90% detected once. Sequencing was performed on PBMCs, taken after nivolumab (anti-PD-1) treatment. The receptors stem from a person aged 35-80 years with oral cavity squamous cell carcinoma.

CDR3 in amino acids: CASRINRGGYTF. CDR3 DNA sequence: TGTGCCAGCAGGATTAACCGAGGTGGCTACACCTTC. This chain connects TRBV28 to TRBJ1-2; D is unclear. There are 12 residues in the CDR3. CDR1 and CDR2 from the germline V gene are MDHEN and SYDVKM. V lost 6 bases and J 7 bases, leaving 12 bases between the germline ends.

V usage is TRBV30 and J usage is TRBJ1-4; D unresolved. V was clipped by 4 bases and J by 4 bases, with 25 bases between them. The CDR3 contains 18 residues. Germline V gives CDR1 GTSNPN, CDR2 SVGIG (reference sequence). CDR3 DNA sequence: TGTGCCTGGACTACCCCTTTTGGACGGATCGGATTTAATGAAAAACTGTTTTTT. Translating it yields CAWTTPFGRIGFNEKLFF.

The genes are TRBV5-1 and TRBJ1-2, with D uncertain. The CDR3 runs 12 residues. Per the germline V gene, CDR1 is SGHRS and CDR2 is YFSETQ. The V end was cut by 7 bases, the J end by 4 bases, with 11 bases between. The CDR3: CASSDTSYGYTF. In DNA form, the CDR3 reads TGCGCCAGCTCCGACACATCCTATGGCTACACCTTC. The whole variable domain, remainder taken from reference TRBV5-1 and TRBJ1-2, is KAGVTQTPRYLIKTRGQQVTLSCSPISGHRSVSWYQQTPGQGLQFLFEYFSETQRNKGNFPGRFSGRQFSNSRSEMNVSTLELGDSALYLCASSDTSYGYTFGSGTRLTVV.

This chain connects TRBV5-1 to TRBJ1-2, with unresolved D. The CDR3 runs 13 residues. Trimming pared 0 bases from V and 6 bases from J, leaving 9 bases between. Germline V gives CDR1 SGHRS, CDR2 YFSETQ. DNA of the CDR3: TGCGCCAGCAGCTTGGTGTTGAGGGATGGCTACACCTTC. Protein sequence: CASSLVLRDGYTF. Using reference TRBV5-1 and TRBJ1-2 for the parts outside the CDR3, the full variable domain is KAGVTQTPRYLIKTRGQQVTLSCSPISGHRSVSWYQQTPGQGLQFLFEYFSETQRNKGNFPGRFSGRQFSNSRSEMNVSTLELGDSALYLCASSLVLRDGYTFGSGTRLTVV.

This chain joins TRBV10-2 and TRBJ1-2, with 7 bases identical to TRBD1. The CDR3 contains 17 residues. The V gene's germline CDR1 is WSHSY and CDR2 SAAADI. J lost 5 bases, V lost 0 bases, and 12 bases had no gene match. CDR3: CASSESTGSLPLYGYTF. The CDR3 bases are TGCGCCAGCAGTGAGTCGACAGGGAGTTTGCCTCTTTATGGCTACACCTTC.

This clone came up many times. The DNA of the CDR3 is TGTGCCAGTATCCCATGGTCGGGATATGAAGCTTTCTTT. As protein: CASIPWSGYEAFF. The rearrangement links TRBV19 to TRBJ1-1; D gene unclear. V was shortened by 7 bases and J by 7 bases, with 16 bases between the two germline ends. The CDR3 has 13 amino acids. The germline V gene encodes CDR1 LNHDA and CDR2 SQIVND (reference sequence).

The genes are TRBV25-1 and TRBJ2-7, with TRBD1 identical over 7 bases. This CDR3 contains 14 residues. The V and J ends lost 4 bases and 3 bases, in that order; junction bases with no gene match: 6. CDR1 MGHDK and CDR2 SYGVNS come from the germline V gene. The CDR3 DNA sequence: TGTGCCAGCAGTGTTAACAGGGGCCTCTACGAGCAGTACTTC. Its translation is CASSVNRGLYEQYF.

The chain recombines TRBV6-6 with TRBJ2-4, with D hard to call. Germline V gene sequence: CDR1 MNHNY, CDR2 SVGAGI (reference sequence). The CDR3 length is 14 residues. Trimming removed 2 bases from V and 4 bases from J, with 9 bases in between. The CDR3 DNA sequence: TGTGCCAGCAGTTACCCGGAAAGGAAAAACATTCAGTACTTC. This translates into CASSYPERKNIQYF.

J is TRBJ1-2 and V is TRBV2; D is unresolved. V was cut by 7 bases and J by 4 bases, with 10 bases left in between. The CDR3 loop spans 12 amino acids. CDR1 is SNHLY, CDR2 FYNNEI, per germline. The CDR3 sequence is CASKEFFYGYTF. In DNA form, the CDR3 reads TGTGCCAGCAAGGAGTTCTTCTATGGCTACACCTTC.